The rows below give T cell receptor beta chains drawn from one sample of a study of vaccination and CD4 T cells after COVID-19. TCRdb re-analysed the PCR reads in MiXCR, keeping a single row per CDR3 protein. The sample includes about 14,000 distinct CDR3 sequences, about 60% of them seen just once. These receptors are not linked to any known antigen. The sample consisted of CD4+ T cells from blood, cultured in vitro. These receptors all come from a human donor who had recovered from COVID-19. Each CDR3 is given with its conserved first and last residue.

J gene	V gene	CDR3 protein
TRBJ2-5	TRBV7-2	CASSLASETQYF
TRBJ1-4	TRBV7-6	CASSSYGQEEKLFF
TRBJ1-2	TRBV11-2	CASSLDTAGDGYTF
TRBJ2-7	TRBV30	CAWSVSTDSSYEQYF
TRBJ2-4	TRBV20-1	CSARLKRAGGAKNIQYF
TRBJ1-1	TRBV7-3	CASSPYGGSQQAFF
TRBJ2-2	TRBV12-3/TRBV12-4	CASGREYTGELFF
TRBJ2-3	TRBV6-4	CASSEGREVTDTQYF
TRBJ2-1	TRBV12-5	CASGLDLRREQFF
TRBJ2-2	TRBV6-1	CASRPKREWHGELFF
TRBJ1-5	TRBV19	CASSTSTGNQPQHF
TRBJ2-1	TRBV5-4	CASSLVSGRAREEFF
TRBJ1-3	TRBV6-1	CASSEEGNTIYF
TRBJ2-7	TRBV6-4	CASRVQTVSYEQYF
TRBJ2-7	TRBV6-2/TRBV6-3	CASSNPLGRGLWEQYF
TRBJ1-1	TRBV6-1	CASSPHPGQGNTEAFF
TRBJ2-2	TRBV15	CATSRKRLNTGELFF